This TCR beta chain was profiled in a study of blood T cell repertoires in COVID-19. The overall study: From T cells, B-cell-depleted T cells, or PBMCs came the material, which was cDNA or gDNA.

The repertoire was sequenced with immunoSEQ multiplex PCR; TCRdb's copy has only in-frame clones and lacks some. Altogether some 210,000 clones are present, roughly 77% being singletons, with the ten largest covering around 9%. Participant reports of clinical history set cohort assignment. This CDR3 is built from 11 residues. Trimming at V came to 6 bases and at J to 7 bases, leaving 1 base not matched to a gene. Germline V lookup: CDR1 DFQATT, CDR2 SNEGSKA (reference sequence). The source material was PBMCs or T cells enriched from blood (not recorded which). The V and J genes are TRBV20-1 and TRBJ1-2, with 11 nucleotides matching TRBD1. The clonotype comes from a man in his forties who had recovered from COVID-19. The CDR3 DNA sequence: TGCAGTGCCGGACAGGGGGCTGGCTACACCTTC. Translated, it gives CSAGQGAGYTF.